The rows below give T cell receptor beta chains drawn from one sample of a study of blood T cell repertoires in COVID-19. Assay used: immunoSEQ multiplex PCR; TCRdb lists only in-frame clones, some missing. The table includes around 150,000 clones, approximately 84% detected once. The sample was peripheral blood. The receptors derive from a woman older than 75 in a cohort sampled during active or convalescent COVID-19. Both conserved end residues are part of each CDR3. D genes are given only for firm matches. The size field is filled for only some rows; it gives once, few, many or a size class.

TRBJ1-2 | many | - | TRBV2 | TGTGCCAGCAGCTTCGTCTCTAACTATGGCTACACCTTC | CASSFVSNYGYTF
TRBJ1-3 | - | TRBD1 | TRBV7-2 | TGTGCCAGCAGTTCCGGGACAGGGATCTTAAGCTCTGGAAACACCATATATTTT | CASSSGTGILSSGNTIYF
TRBJ2-1 | - | - | TRBV6-6 | TGTGCCAGCAGTTTTGGGTCTAGCGCCAACAATGAGCAGTTCTTC | CASSFGSSANNEQFF
TRBJ2-2 | - | TRBD2 | TRBV5-1 | TGCGCCAGCAGCATATTACTAGCGGGGGGTACCGGGGAGCTGTTTTTT | CASSILLAGGTGELFF
TRBJ2-1 | - | TRBD2 | TRBV9 | TGTGCCAGCAGCTCTAGCGGGGGGGCTACAAATGAGCAGTTCTTC | CASSSSGGATNEQFF
TRBJ2-1 | - | TRBD2 | TRBV7-3 | TGTGCCAGCAGCTCGACTAGCGGGTCCAACAATGAGCAGTTCTTC | CASSSTSGSNNEQFF
TRBJ1-3 | once | - | TRBV30 | TGTGCCTGGAGTGGAGGAAACCTCGGAAGCACCATATATTTT | CAWSGGNLGSTIYF
TRBJ1-1 | - | TRBD1 | TRBV5-6 | TGTGCCAGCAGCCTACCAGGACAGGACTTGAACACTGAAGCTTTCTTT | CASSLPGQDLNTEAFF
TRBJ2-1 | - | - | TRBV24-1 | TGTGCCACCAGTGACCTTGAGGGGGGGGCCCTGTCTGGCGAGCAGTTCTTC | CATSDLEGGALSGEQFF
TRBJ2-5 | - | TRBD2 | TRBV7-9 | TGTGCCAGCAGCTGGACTAGCGGCCAAGAGACCCAGTACTTC | CASSWTSGQETQYF
TRBJ2-3 | - | TRBD2 | TRBV3-1/TRBV3-2 | TGTGCCAGCAGCCCAGGACTAGCGGGGGATCCCACAGATACGCAGTATTTT | CASSPGLAGDPTDTQYF
TRBJ2-1 | - | - | TRBV12-3/TRBV12-4 | TGTGCCAGCAGTCCCTACCGGGATCTGTCGCAGTTCTTC | CASSPYRDLSQFF
TRBJ1-6 | few | - | TRBV7-9 | TGTGCCAGCAGCGAGGGACTACATAATTCACCCCTCCACTTT | CASSEGLHNSPLHF
TRBJ2-2 | - | TRBD2 | TRBV7-9 | TGTGCCAGCAGCTCCGGGACTAGTGGTTACACCGGGGAGCTGTTTTTT | CASSSGTSGYTGELFF
TRBJ2-7 | - | TRBD2 | TRBV3-1/TRBV3-2 | TGTGCCAGCAGCCAGGAATTAGCGGGGGAGCAGTACTTC | CASSQELAGEQYF
TRBJ1-2 | few | TRBD1 | TRBV6-2/TRBV6-3 | TGTGCCAGCAGTAGTAGGGACAGCGCCGGCTATGGCTACACCTTC | CASSSRDSAGYGYTF
TRBJ2-2 | - | TRBD1 | TRBV4-1 | TGCGCCACCGCTTTGGGGACAGGAGAACACACCGGGGAGCTGTTTTTT | CATALGTGEHTGELFF
TRBJ1-3 | - | - | TRBV7-2 | TGTGCCAGCAGCTTAGGGCCCCTACAGCTCGGCTCTGGAAACACCATATATTTT | CASSLGPLQLGSGNTIYF
TRBJ2-3 | few | - | TRBV3-1/TRBV3-2 | TGTGCCAGCAGCCCGGAGGGAGCAGATACGCAGTATTTT | CASSPEGADTQYF
TRBJ1-2 | - | - | TRBV4-2 | TGTGCCAGCAGCCAAGATCTCGGAGGGCTTAACTATGGCTACACCTTC | CASSQDLGGLNYGYTF
TRBJ2-5 | - | - | TRBV28 | TGTGCCAGCAGTTTTGGAGGGTTAGAGACCCAGTACTTC | CASSFGGLETQYF
TRBJ1-1 | - | - | TRBV6-5 | TGTGCCAGCACCGCCCCGCGAGAGGGCAGGACTGAAGCTTTCTTT | CASTAPREGRTEAFF
TRBJ2-7 | - | - | TRBV6-5 | TGTGCCAGCAGTTACTCGAGAGCGGCGAGGGACGAGCAGTACTTC | CASSYSRAARDEQYF
TRBJ1-1 | - | TRBD1 | TRBV29-1 | TGCAGCGCCCGGACAGGGAGTTTCACTGAAGCTTTCTTT | CSARTGSFTEAFF
TRBJ1-4 | once | - | TRBV2 | TGTGCCAGCAAAGAGGCGGTGACTAATGAAAAACTGTTTTTT | CASKEAVTNEKLFF
TRBJ2-5 | - | - | TRBV5-4 | TGTGCCAGCACACGCCCGGGATCTGAGTACCAAGAGACCCAGTACTTC | CASTRPGSEYQETQYF
TRBJ1-2 | few | - | TRBV18 | TGTGCCAGCTCACCTCAATCCCCCGACAGCTATGGCTACACCTTC | CASSPQSPDSYGYTF
TRBJ1-1 | - | TRBD1 | TRBV7-9 | TGTGCCAGCAGCTTAGGACAGGGAATGGGTGAAGCTTTCTTT | CASSLGQGMGEAFF
TRBJ2-4 | - | TRBD1 | TRBV12-3/TRBV12-4 | TGTGCCAGCAGGACCGGGACAGGGAACATTCAGTACTTC | CASRTGTGNIQYF
TRBJ1-1 | - | TRBD1 | TRBV5-4 | TGTGCCAGCAGCTTGGGGGGGACAGGGGTAGGTTACGCTGAAGCTTTCTTT | CASSLGGTGVGYAEAFF
TRBJ2-5 | - | TRBD2 | TRBV2 | TGTGCCAGCAGTTCCGGGACTAGCGGGGGGGCTAGGTACTTC | CASSSGTSGGARYF
TRBJ1-2 | - | TRBD1 | TRBV19 | TGTGCCAGTAGTCTCCAAGCTGGGACAGGGGCGTTAGCTAACTATGGCTACACCTTC | CASSLQAGTGALANYGYTF
TRBJ2-2 | - | TRBD2 | TRBV11-2 | TGTGCCAGCAGCTTACGCTGGTCCAGGACTAGCGGGGGCCAGGGGGAGCTGTTTTTT | CASSLRWSRTSGGQGELFF
TRBJ1-5 | once | - | TRBV19 | TGTGCCAGTAGTAAAGGGGACATTTCCGGCAATCAGCCCCAGCATTTT | CASSKGDISGNQPQHF
TRBJ2-7 | - | TRBD1 | TRBV4-1 | TGCGCCAGCAGCCAACCCGGACAGGGGGCGAAGTCCTACGAGCAGTACTTC | CASSQPGQGAKSYEQYF
TRBJ2-3 | - | TRBD2 | TRBV11-2 | TGTGCCAGCCGCCTTAGCGGGGGGGCCGAAGATACGCAGTATTTT | CASRLSGGAEDTQYF
TRBJ2-1 | - | TRBD1 | TRBV5-5 | TGTGCCAGCAGCAAGACAGGGGGCGCCCCGGATGAGCAGTTCTTC | CASSKTGGAPDEQFF
TRBJ2-5 | - | - | TRBV23-1 | TGCGCCAGCAGTCAACCCGGGGGGCAGGCAGCGCAAGAGACCCAGTACTTC | CASSQPGGQAAQETQYF
TRBJ1-2 | medium-sized | TRBD1 | TRBV2 | TGTGCCAGCGGAACAGGGGGCGTTGGCTACACCTTC | CASGTGGVGYTF
TRBJ2-1 | - | - | TRBV3-1/TRBV3-2 | TGTGCCAGCAGTGGCAGCTCCTACAATGAGCAGTTCTTC | CASSGSSYNEQFF
TRBJ1-5 | few | TRBD1 | TRBV19 | TGTGCCAGTAGTGACGGGACAGGGAACAACCACCCCCAGCATTTT | CASSDGTGNNHPQHF
TRBJ2-3 | once | TRBD1 | TRBV4-1 | TGCGCCAGCAGCCAAGGGTTAATTGGACAGGGGGTAGATACGCAGTATTTT | CASSQGLIGQGVDTQYF
TRBJ2-6 | - | - | TRBV7-8 | TGTGCCAGCAGCTCCAGGGGATCTAGGACTGGGGCCAACGTCCTGACTTTC | CASSSRGSRTGANVLTF
TRBJ1-1 | few | - | TRBV2 | TGTGCCAGCAAGAGGGTAACTGAAGCTTTCTTT | CASKRVTEAFF
TRBJ2-3 | - | - | TRBV7-9 | TGTGCCAGCAGCTGGCGGCGAATGGACAGCTCTTTGTGGACAGATACGCAGTATTTT | CASSWRRMDSSLWTDTQYF
TRBJ2-5 | once | - | TRBV5-1 | TGCGCCAGCAGCTTGGGTCCGCTCTCGGGGACCCAGTACTTC | CASSLGPLSGTQYF
TRBJ2-1 | - | - | TRBV9 | TGTGCCAGCAGCGTAGGGGGCTGGGATGAGCAGTTCTTC | CASSVGGWDEQFF
TRBJ1-2 | - | - | TRBV11-2 | TGTGCCAGCAGCCCAGGCAACCACTATGGCTACACCTTC | CASSPGNHYGYTF